This is a list of T cell receptor beta chains from one sample in a study of cytomegalovirus exposure and HLA in healthy donors. Sequencing was performed with immunoSEQ multiplex PCR; in TCRdb, only in-frame clones are kept and a portion is missing. The sample yields 90,000 to 150,000 clones, 70% to 85% seen once. Sequencing was done on a sample of PBMCs. The origin of the receptors is a woman aged 45 to 65 in good health and CMV-seropositive. CDR3s include the opening cysteine and the closing phenylalanine or tryptophan. The D gene is left open where the match is weak. For some rows the clone size is stated as once, few or many, or as a class when expanded; others skip it.

size	D	V	J	CDR3	DNA
-	-	TRBV25-1	TRBJ2-5	CASSEDLRGTQYF	TGTGCCAGCAGTGAGGACCTAAGGGGGACCCAGTACTTC
-	-	TRBV19	TRBJ2-3	CASTGTSPPDTQYF	TGTGCCAGTACCGGGACTTCCCCCCCAGATACGCAGTATTTT
-	TRBD1	TRBV5-4	TRBJ1-2	CASSLGGQGHYGYTF	TGTGCCAGCAGCTTGGGAGGACAGGGTCACTATGGCTACACCTTC
-	-	TRBV2	TRBJ2-5	CASTAAEKETQYF	TGTGCCAGCACGGCGGCCGAAAAAGAGACCCAGTACTTC
-	TRBD1	TRBV6-5	TRBJ1-5	CASSSTGRNQPQHF	TGTGCCAGCAGTTCGACAGGGCGCAATCAGCCCCAGCATTTT
-	TRBD1	TRBV9	TRBJ1-2	CASSVDRGDYGYTF	TGTGCCAGCAGCGTAGACAGGGGGGACTATGGCTACACCTTC
-	-	TRBV7-2	TRBJ2-5	CASSLELGGGAETQYF	TGTGCCAGCAGCTTAGAGCTTGGGGGGGGCGCGGAGACCCAGTACTTC
-	-	TRBV27	TRBJ2-3	CASSFSSITDTQYF	TGTGCCAGCAGTTTTAGCAGTATCACAGATACGCAGTATTTT
few	-	TRBV4-1	TRBJ2-3	CASSQYRTDTQYF	TGCGCCAGCAGCCAATATCGGACAGATACGCAGTATTTT
-	-	TRBV7-2	TRBJ1-1	CASSLVSGGNTEAFF	TGTGCCAGCAGCTTAGTGTCGGGGGGCAACACTGAAGCTTTCTTT
-	-	TRBV29-1	TRBJ2-1	CSVDGDNEQFF	TGCAGCGTTGACGGGGACAATGAGCAGTTCTTC
-	TRBD2	TRBV4-1	TRBJ2-2	CASSQEGSSGGFGTGELFF	TGCGCCAGCAGCCAAGAGGGGTCTAGCGGGGGTTTCGGTACCGGGGAGCTGTTTTTT
-	TRBD1	TRBV5-1	TRBJ2-5	CASSTGTGQETQYF	TGCGCCAGCAGTACCGGGACAGGGCAAGAGACCCAGTACTTC
-	TRBD2	TRBV6-1	TRBJ2-1	CASGRHGLADEQFF	TGTGCCAGCGGAAGGCACGGACTAGCGGATGAGCAGTTCTTC
once	TRBD2	TRBV10-2	TRBJ2-3	CASGLAGTDTQYF	TGCGCCAGCGGACTAGCGGGGACAGATACGCAGTATTTT
-	TRBD1	TRBV5-6	TRBJ1-5	CASSLRTGDQPQHF	TGTGCCAGCAGCTTGAGGACAGGGGACCAGCCCCAGCATTTT
-	TRBD1	TRBV7-3	TRBJ1-1	CASSIRDRGEAFF	TGTGCCAGCAGCATCCGGGACAGGGGTGAAGCTTTCTTT
few	TRBD2	TRBV6-4	TRBJ2-3	CASSDRGGAIDTQYF	TGTGCCAGCAGTGACCGGGGAGGGGCGATAGATACGCAGTATTTT
-	TRBD1	TRBV4-3	TRBJ1-2	CASSQDQGQGTGYTF	TGCGCCAGCAGCCAAGATCAGGGACAGGGTACCGGCTACACCTTC
once	-	TRBV5-6	TRBJ1-1	CASSFLPRAEAFF	TGTGCCAGCAGCTTTTTGCCCCGCGCTGAAGCTTTCTTT
-	-	TRBV27	TRBJ2-2	CASNNRGSGELFF	TGTGCCAGCAACAACCGGGGGTCCGGGGAGCTGTTTTTT
once	-	TRBV2	TRBJ2-7	CASRWEGGYFEQYF	TGTGCCAGCAGATGGGAGGGGGGGTATTTCGAGCAGTACTTC
-	TRBD1	TRBV10-3	TRBJ1-3	CAIGRAGGSGNTIYF	TGTGCCATCGGACGGGCAGGGGGCTCTGGAAACACCATATATTTT